One sample yielded the 6 T cell receptor beta chains listed below, sequenced in a study of blood T cell repertoires in COVID-19. The method was immunoSEQ multiplex PCR; TCRdb's version includes in-frame clones alone and lacks a portion of them. Among around 150,000 clones listed, more than 70% were seen once. Material for sequencing was PBMCs or T cells enriched from blood (not recorded which). The receptors were gathered from a man aged 40-49 years who had recovered from COVID-19.

This clone was seen only once. The chain combines TRBV19 with TRBJ2-1; a weak D match, TRBD2 (5 bases). Trimming stripped 3 bases from V and 0 bases from J, with 9 bases between. Germline CDR1 LNHDA, CDR2 SQIVND (reference sequence). This CDR3 comprises 15 residues. The CDR3 nucleotides read TGTGCCAGTAGTATCGGTCGGGGCTCCTACAATGAGCAGTTCTTC. Its protein is CASSIGRGSYNEQFF.

This chain links TRBV12-3 or TRBV12-4 with TRBJ2-5; D is ambiguous. Trimming took 2 bases from V and 8 from J, leaving 9 bases between them. The CDR3 has 12 residues. In DNA, the CDR3 is TGTGCCAGCAGTTTAAAGTCGACAACCCAGTACTTC. It codes for CASSLKSTTQYF.

In its sample, this clone was seen a few times. This chain links TRBV20-1 with TRBJ2-3, with 8 bases fitting TRBD2. Germline V gene lookup returns CDR1 DFQATT and CDR2 SNEGSKA (reference sequence). V dropped 3 bases and J dropped 1; count of bases not matched to a gene: 3. The CDR3 runs 14 residues. The CDR3 region is CSASDSGGTDTQYF. The CDR3 DNA reads TGCAGTGCTAGTGATAGCGGGGGCACAGATACGCAGTATTTT.

The J gene is TRBJ2-7, the V gene TRBV7-2; D call uncertain. The V gene lost 7 bases and the J gene lost 0 bases, with 7 bases spanning the gap. Germline loops: CDR1 SGHTA, CDR2 FQGNSA. The CDR3 length is 12 residues. CDR3 region: CASTYSSYEQYF. CDR3 nucleotides: TGTGCCAGCACCTATAGCTCCTACGAGCAGTACTTC. Supplemented by reference TRBV7-2 and TRBJ2-7, the full variable domain reads GAGVSQSPSNKVTEKGKDVELRCDPISGHTALYWYRQSLGQGLEFLIYFQGNSAPDKSGLPSDRFSAERTGGSVSTLTIQRTQQEDSAVYLCASTYSSYEQYFGPGTRLTVT.

In this sample, this clone turned up many times. The chain links TRBV7-9 to TRBJ2-1; a weak D match, TRBD1 (5 bases). V was cut by 2 bases and J by 15 bases, with 20 bases left in between. Per the germline V gene, CDR1 is SEHNR and CDR2 is FQNEAQ (reference sequence). This CDR3 region has 14 residues. Here the CDR3 reads CASSLWELGVGLFF. CDR3 coding DNA: TGTGCCAGCAGCTTATGGGAACTTGGGGTGGGGCTGTTCTTC.

The rearrangement joins TRBV6-4 to TRBJ1-2; 7 nucleotides match TRBD1. This CDR3 has 17 amino acids. Germline V gene data show CDR1 as MRHNA and CDR2 as SNTAGT. Trimming at V came to 0 bases and at J to 7 bases, leaving 14 bases not matched to a gene. CDR3 in DNA: TGTGCCAGCAGTGACTCAGGTTCCGAGACAGGGTTTATTGGCTACACCTTC. Its protein product is CASSDSGSETGFIGYTF.